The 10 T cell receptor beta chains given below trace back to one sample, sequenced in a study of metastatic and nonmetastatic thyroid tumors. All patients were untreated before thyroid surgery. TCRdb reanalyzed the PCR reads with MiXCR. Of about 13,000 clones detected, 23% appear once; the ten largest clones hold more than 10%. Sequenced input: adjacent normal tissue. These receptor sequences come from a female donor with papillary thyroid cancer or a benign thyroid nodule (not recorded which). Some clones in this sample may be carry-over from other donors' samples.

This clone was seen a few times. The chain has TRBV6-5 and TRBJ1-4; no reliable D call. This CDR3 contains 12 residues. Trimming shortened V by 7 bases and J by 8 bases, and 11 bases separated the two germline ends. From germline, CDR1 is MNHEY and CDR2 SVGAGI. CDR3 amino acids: CASNTLREKLFF. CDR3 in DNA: TGTGCCAGCAACACCCTAAGGGAAAAACTGTTTTTT.

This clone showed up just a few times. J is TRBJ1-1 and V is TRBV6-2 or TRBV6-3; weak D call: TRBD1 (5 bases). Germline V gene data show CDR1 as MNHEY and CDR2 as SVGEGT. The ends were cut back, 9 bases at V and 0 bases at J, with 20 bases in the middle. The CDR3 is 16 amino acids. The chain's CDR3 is CASSPSPGGLNTEAFF. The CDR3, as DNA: TGTGCCAGTAGTCCAAGTCCCGGGGGGTTGAACACTGAAGCTTTCTTT.

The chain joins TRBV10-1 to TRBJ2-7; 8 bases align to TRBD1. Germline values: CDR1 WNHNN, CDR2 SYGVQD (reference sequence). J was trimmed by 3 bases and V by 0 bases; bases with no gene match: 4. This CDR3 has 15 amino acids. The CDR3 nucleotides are TGCGCCAGCAGTGAGTCCGGACAGGGAGGCTACGAGCAGTACTTC. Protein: CASSESGQGGYEQYF.

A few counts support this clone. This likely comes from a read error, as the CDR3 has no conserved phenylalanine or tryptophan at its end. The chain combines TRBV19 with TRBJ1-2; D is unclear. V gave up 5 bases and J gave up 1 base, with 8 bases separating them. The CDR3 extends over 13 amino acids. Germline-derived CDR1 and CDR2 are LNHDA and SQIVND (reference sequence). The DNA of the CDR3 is TGTGCCAGTAGTGCGGCACTTAACTATGGCTACACCATC. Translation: CASSAALNYGYTI.

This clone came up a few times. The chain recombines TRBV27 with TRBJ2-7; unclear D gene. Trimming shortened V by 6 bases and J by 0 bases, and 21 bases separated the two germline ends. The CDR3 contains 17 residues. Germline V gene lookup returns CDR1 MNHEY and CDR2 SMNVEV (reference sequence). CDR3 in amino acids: CASRLHYQETGSYEQYF. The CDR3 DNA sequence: TGTGCCAGCAGACTCCATTATCAGGAGACTGGCTCCTACGAGCAGTACTTC.

CDR3 sequence reads: CASSLLSGTAGELFF. CDR3 coding DNA: TGCGCCAGCAGCTTGCTTAGCGGGACGGCCGGGGAGCTGTTTTTT. This sequence joins TRBV5-1 and TRBJ2-2; 8 bases match TRBD2. V shed 1 base, J shed 6 bases, and the junction held 5 bases outside the gene matches. The germline CDR1 and CDR2 sequences are SGHRS and YFSETQ. This CDR3 is 15 amino acids long.

The CDR3 sequence: CASSSQTGEDYGYTF. The CDR3, as DNA: TGTGCCAGCAGCTCCCAGACAGGGGAGGATTATGGCTACACCTTC. This chain links TRBV7-2 with TRBJ1-2; TRBD1 aligns across 8 bases. Germline CDR1 is SGHTA and CDR2 is FQGNSA. V was pared by 4 bases and J by 5 bases, with 9 bases of the junction left unmatched. The CDR3 covers 15 residues.

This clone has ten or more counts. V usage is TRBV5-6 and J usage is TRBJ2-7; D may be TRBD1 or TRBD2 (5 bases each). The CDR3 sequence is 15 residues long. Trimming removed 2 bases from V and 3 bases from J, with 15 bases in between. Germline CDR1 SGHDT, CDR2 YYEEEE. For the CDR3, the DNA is TGTGCCAGCAGCTTTCTCGGGGCCCCCCTCTACGAGCAGTACTTC. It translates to CASSFLGAPLYEQYF.

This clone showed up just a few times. The CDR3 loop reads CASSGLAGETQYF. The CDR3 DNA reads TGTGCCAGCAGCGGACTAGCGGGAGAGACCCAGTACTTC. The chain is built from TRBV11-3 and TRBJ2-5; TRBD2 matches at 11 bases. The CDR3 has 13 amino acids. The V and J ends lost 5 bases and 4 bases, in that order; junction bases with no gene match: 0. Germline CDR1 reads SGHNT; CDR2 reads YENEEA. The full variable domain, completed using reference TRBV11-3 and TRBJ2-5, is EAGVVQSPRYKIIEKKQPVAFWCNPISGHNTLYWYLQNLGQGPELLIRYENEEAVDDSQLPKDRFSAERLKGVDSTLKIQPAELGDSAVYLCASSGLAGETQYFGPGTRLLVL.

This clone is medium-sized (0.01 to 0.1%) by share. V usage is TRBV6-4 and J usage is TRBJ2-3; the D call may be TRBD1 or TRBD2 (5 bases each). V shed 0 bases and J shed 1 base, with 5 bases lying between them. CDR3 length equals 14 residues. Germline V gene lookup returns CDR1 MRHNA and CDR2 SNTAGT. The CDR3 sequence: CASSDSGGTDTQYF. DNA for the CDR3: TGTGCCAGCAGTGACTCGGGGGGCACAGATACGCAGTATTTT.